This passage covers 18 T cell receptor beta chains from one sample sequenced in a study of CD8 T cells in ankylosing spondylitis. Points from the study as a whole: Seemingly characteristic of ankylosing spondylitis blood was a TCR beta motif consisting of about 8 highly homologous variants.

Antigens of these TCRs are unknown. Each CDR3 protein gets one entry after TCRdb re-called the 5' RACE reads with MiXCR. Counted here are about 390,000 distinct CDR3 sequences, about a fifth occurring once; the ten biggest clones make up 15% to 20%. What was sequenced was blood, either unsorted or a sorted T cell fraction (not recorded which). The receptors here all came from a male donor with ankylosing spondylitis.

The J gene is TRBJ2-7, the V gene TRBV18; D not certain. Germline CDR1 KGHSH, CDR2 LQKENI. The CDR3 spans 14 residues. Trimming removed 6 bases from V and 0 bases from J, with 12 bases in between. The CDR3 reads CASSPRTASYEQYF. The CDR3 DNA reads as TGTGCCAGCTCCCCTAGGACCGCCTCCTACGAGCAGTACTTC.

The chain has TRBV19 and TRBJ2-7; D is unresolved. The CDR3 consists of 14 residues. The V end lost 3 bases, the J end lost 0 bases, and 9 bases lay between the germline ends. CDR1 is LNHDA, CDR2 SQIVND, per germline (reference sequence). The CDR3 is CASSISQASYEQYF. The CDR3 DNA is TGTGCCAGTAGTATTTCGCAGGCCTCCTACGAGCAGTACTTC.

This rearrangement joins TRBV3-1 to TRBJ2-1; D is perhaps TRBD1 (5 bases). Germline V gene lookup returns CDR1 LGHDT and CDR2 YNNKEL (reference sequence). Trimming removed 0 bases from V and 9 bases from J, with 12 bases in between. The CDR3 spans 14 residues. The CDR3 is CASSQEGAHGEQFF. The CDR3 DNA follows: TGTGCCAGCAGCCAAGAAGGGGCGCACGGTGAGCAGTTCTTC.

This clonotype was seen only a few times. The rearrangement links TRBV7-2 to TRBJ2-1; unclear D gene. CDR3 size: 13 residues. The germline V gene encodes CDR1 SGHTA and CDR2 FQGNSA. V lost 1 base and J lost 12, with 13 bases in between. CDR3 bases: TGTGCCAGCAGCTTAGGGGCTTTTCCCGGGCAGTTCTTC. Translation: CASSLGAFPGQFF. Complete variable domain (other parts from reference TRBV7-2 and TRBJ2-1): GAGVSQSPSNKVTEKGKDVELRCDPISGHTALYWYRQSLGQGLEFLIYFQGNSAPDKSGLPSDRFSAERTGGSVSTLTIQRTQQEDSAVYLCASSLGAFPGQFFGPGTRLTVL.

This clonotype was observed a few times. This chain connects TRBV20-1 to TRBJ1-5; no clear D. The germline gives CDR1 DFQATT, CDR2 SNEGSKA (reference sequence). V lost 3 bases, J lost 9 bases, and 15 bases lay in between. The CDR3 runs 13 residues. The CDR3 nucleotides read TGCAGTGCTAGCAGGCGGGTGGGGTGGCCCCAGCATTTT. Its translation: CSASRRVGWPQHF.

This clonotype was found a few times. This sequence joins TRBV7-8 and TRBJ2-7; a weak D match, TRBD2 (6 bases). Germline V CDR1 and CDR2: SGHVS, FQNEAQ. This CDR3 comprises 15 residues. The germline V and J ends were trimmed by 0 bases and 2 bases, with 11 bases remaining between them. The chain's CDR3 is CASSLAGRETYEQYF. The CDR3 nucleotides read TGTGCCAGCAGCTTAGCGGGACGGGAGACCTACGAGCAGTACTTC.

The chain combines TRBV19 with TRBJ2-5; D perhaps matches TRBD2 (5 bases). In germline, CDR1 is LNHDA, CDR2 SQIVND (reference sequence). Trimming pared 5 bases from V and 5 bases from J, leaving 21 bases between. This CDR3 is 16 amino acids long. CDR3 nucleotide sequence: TGTGCCAGTAGTCAAGAGGGATTGGGGTTGGGGGAGACCCAGTACTTC. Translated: CASSQEGLGLGETQYF.

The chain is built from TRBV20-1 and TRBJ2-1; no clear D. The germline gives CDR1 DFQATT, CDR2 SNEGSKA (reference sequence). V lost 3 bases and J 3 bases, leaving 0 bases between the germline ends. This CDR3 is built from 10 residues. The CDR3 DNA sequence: TGCAGTGCTAGCTACAATGAGCAGTTCTTC. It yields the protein CSASYNEQFF.

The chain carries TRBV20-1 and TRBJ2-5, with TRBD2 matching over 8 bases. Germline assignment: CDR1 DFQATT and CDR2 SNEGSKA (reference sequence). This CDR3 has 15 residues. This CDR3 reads CSPGGGRLAGETQYF. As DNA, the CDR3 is TGCTCCCCCGGGGGGGGTCGGCTAGCGGGAGAGACCCAGTACTTC.

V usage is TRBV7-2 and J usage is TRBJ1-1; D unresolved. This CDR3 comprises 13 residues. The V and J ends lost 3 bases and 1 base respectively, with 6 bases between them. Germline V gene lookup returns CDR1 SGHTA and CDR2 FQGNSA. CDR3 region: CASSFNRNTEAFF. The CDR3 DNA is TGTGCCAGCAGCTTTAACAGGAACACTGAAGCTTTCTTT.

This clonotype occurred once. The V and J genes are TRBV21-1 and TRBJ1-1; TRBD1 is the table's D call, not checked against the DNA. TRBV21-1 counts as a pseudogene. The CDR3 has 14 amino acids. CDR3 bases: TGTGCCAGCAGCTCCCTACAGGGAGTGACTGAAGCTTTCTTT. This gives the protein CASSSLQGVTEAFF.

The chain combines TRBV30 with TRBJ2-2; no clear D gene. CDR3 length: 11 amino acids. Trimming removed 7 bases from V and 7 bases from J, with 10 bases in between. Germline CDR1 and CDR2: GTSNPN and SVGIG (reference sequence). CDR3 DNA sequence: TGTGCCTATCGCTCCCGCGGGGAGCTGTTTTTT. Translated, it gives CAYRSRGELFF.

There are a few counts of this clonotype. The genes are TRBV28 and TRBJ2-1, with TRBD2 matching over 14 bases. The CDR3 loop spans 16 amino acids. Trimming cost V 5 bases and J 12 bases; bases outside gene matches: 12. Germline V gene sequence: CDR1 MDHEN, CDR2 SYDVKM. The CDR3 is CASSAFGTSGSVRQFF. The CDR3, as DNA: TGTGCCAGCAGTGCCTTTGGGACTAGCGGGAGCGTAAGGCAGTTCTTC.

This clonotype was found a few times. The CDR3 reads CASSFFDRDGYTF. The CDR3 bases are TGTGCCAGCAGTTTTTTCGACAGGGATGGCTACACCTTC. The chain carries TRBV28 and TRBJ1-2; 7 bases match TRBD1. The V gene's germline CDR1 is MDHEN and CDR2 SYDVKM. The CDR3 has 13 amino acids. The V and J ends lost 3 bases and 6 bases, in that order; junction bases with no gene match: 4.

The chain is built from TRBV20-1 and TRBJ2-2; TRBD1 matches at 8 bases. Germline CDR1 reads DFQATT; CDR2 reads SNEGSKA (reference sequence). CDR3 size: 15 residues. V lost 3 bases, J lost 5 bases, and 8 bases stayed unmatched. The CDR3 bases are TGCAGTGCTAGCCAGGGGGCGTTAAGAACCGGGGAGCTGTTTTTT. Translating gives CSASQGALRTGELFF.

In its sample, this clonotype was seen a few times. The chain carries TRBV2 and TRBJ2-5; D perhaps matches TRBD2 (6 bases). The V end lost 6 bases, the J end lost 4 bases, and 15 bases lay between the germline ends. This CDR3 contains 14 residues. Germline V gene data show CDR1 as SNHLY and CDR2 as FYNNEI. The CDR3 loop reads CASREPLASETQYF. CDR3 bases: TGTGCCAGCAGGGAACCACTAGCTTCAGAGACCCAGTACTTC.

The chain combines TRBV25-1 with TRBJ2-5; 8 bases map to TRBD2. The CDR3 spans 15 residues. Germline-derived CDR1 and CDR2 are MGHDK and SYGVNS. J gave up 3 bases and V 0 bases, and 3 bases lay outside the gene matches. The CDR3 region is CASSEYRGGEETQYF. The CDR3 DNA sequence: TGTGCCAGCAGTGAATATCGGGGGGGCGAAGAGACCCAGTACTTC.

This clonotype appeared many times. CDR3 in amino acids: CASSVIGGDTQYF. Written as DNA, the CDR3 is TGTGCCAGCAGCGTCATAGGAGGAGATACGCAGTATTTT. J is TRBJ2-3 and V is TRBV28, with D possibly matching TRBD2 (5 bases). Germline assignment: CDR1 MDHEN and CDR2 SYDVKM. This CDR3 has 13 residues. V was pared by 6 bases and J by 5 bases, with 12 bases between.